The entry that follows covers one TCR beta chain sequence. Only in-frame clones appear in the TCRdb table, and some are missing; sequencing was by immunoSEQ multiplex PCR. The table includes roughly 12,000 clones, 73% detected once. This sample stems from a study of blood T cell repertoires in COVID-19. The sequenced sample was peripheral blood. The receptor comes from a human donor in a cohort sampled during active COVID-19.

The DNA of the CDR3 is TGTGCCACCAGTGATTTGCAGGGGAGGGTTGAAAAACTGTTTTTT. As protein: CATSDLQGRVEKLFF. The chain is built from TRBV24-1 and TRBJ1-4; weak D call: TRBD1 (6 bases). The CDR3 consists of 15 residues. With 0 bases removed from V and 7 bases from J, the gap between germline ends came to 11 bases. Germline CDR1 KGHDR, CDR2 SFDVKD.